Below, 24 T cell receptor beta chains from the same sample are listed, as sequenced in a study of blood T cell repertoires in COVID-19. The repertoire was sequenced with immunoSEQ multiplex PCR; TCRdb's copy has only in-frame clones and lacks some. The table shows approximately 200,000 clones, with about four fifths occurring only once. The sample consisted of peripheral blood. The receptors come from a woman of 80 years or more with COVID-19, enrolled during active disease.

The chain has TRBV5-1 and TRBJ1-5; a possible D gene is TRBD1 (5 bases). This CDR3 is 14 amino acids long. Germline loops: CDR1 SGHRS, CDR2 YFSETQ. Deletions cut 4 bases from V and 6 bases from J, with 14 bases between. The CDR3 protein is CASSPRGGLQPQHF. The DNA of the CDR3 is TGCGCCAGCAGCCCCCGGGGGGGTCTTCAGCCCCAGCATTTT.

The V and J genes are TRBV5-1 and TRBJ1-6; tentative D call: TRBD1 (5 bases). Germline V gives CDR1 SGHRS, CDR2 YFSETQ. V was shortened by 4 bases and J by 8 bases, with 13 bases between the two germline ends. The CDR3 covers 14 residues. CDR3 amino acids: CASSPGSVDSPLHF. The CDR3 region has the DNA TGCGCCAGCAGCCCAGGGTCGGTTGATTCACCCCTCCACTTT.

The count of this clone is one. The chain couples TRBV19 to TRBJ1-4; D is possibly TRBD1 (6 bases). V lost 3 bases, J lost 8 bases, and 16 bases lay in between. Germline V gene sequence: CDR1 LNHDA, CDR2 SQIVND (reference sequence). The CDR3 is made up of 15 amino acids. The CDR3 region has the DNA TGTGCCAGTAGTATGGGCGGGGGCTTGGGGGAAAAACTGTTTTTT. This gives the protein CASSMGGGLGEKLFF. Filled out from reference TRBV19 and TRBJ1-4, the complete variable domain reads DGGITQSPKYLFRKEGQNVTLSCEQNLNHDAMYWYRQDPGQGLRLIYYSQIVNDFQKGDIAEGYSVSREKKESFPLTVTSAQKNPTAFYLCASSMGGGLGEKLFFGSGTQLSVL.

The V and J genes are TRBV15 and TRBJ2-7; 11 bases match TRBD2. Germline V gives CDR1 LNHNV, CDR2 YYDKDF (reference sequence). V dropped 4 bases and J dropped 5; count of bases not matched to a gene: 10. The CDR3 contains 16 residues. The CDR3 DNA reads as TGTGCCACCAGCACCGGCTGGACTAGCGGGTCCCACGAGCAGTACTTC. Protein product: CATSTGWTSGSHEQYF.

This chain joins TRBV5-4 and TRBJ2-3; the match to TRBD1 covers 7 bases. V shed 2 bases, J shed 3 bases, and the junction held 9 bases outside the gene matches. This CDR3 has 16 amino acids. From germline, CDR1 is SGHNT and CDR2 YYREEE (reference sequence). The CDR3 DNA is TGTGCCAGCAGCTTTTATTCAGGGGGAAGAACAGATACGCAGTATTTT. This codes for CASSFYSGGRTDTQYF.

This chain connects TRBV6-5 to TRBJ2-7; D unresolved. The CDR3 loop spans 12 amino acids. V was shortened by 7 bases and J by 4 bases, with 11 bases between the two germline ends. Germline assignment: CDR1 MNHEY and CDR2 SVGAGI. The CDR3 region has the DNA TGTGCCAGCAAAGGCGAGACTTACGAGCAGTACTTC. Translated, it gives CASKGETYEQYF.

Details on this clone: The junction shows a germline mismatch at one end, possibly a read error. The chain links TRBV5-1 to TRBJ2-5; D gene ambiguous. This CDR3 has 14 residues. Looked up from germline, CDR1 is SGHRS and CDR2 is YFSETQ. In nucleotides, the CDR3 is TGCGCCAGCACCTTGGAACCGCTAGAGGAGACCCAGTACTTC. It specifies CASTLEPLEETQYF.

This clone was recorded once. The CDR3 sequence: CASSRTGTVGNQPQHF. As DNA, the CDR3 is TGTGCCAGCTCACGAACAGGGACGGTAGGCAATCAGCCCCAGCATTTT. V and J are TRBV18 and TRBJ1-5; tentatively, D is TRBD1 (6 bases). Trimming removed 4 bases from V and 2 bases from J, with 15 bases in between. The CDR3 totals 16 residues. The germline CDR1 and CDR2 sequences are KGHSH and LQKENI.

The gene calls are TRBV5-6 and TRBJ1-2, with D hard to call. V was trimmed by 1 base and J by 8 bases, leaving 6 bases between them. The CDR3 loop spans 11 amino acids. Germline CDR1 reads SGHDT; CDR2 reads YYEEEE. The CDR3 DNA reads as TGTGCCAGCAGCTTGCACGAGGGCTACACCTTC. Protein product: CASSLHEGYTF.

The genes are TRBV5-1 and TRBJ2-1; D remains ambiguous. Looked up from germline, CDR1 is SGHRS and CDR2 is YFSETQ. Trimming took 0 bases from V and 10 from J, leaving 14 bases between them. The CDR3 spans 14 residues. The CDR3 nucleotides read TGCGCCAGCAGCTTGGCCGATGGGCGTACAGAGCAGTTCTTC. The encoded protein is CASSLADGRTEQFF.

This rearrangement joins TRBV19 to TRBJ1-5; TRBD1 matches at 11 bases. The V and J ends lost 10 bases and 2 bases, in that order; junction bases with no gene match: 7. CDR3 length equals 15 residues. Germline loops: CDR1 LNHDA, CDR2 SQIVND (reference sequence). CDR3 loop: CATGQGATGNQPQHF. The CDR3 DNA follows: TGTGCCACCGGACAGGGGGCGACGGGCAATCAGCCCCAGCATTTT. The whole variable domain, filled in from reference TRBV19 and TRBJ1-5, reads DGGITQSPKYLFRKEGQNVTLSCEQNLNHDAMYWYRQDPGQGLRLIYYSQIVNDFQKGDIAEGYSVSREKKESFPLTVTSAQKNPTAFYLCATGQGATGNQPQHFGDGTRLSIL.

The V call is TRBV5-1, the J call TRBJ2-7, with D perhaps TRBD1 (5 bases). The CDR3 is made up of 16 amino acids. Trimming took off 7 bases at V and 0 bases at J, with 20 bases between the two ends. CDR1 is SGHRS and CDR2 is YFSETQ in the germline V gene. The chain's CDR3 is CASALQQGASSYEQYF. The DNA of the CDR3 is TGCGCCAGCGCTCTTCAGCAAGGGGCGAGCTCCTACGAGCAGTACTTC.

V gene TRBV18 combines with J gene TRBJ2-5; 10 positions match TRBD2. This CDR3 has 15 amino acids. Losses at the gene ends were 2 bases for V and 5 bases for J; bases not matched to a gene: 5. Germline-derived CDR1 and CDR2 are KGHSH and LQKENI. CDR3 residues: CASSPVLAGGETQYF. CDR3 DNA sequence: TGTGCCAGCTCACCAGTTTTAGCGGGAGGCGAGACCCAGTACTTC.

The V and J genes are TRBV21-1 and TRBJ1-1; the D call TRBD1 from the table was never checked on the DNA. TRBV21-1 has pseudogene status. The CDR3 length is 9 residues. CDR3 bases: TGTGCCAGAACAGGGGAAGCTTTCTTT. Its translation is CARTGEAFF.

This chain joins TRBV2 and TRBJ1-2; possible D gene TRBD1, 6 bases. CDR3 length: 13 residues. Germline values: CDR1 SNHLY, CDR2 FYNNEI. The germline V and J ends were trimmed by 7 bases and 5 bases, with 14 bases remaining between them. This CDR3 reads CASKRTDLYGYTF. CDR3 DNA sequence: TGTGCCAGCAAACGGACAGATTTATATGGCTACACCTTC.

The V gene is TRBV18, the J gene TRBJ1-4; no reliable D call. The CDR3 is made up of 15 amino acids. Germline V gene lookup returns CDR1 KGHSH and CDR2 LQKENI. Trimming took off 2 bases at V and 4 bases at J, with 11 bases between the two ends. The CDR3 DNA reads TGTGCCAGCTCACCAGGGAGTGCCCTTAATGAAAAACTGTTTTTT. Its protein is CASSPGSALNEKLFF.

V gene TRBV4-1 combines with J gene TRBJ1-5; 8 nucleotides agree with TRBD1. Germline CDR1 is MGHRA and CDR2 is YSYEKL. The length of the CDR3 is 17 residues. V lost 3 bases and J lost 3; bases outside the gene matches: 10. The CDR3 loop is CASSQEAGQGFNQPQHF. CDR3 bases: TGCGCCAGCAGCCAGGAAGCAGGACAGGGTTTCAATCAGCCCCAGCATTTT.

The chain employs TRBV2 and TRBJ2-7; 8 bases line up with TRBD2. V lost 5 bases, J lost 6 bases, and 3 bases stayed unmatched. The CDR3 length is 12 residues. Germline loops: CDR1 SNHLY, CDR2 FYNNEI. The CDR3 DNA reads TGTGCCAGCAGTCCCCGGGGGGGCGAGCAGTACTTC. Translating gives CASSPRGGEQYF. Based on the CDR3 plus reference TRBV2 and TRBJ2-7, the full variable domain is EPEVTQTPSHQVTQMGQEVILRCVPISNHLYFYWYRQILGQKVEFLVSFYNNEISEKSEIFDDQFSVERPDGSNFTLKIRSTKLEDSAMYFCASSPRGGEQYFGPGTRLTVT.

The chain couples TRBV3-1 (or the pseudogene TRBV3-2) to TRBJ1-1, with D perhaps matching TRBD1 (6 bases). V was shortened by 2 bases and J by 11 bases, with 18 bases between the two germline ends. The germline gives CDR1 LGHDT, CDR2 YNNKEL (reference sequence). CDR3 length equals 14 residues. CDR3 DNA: TGTGCCAGCAGCCAACCGGGGTTGGGGGCAGAGGCTTTCTTT. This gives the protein CASSQPGLGAEAFF.

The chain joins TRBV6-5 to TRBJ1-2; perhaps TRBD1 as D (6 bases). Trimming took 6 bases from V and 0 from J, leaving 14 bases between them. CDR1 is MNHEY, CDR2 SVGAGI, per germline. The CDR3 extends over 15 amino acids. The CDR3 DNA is TGTGCCAGCAGGGACCGGGACACTACTAACTATGGCTACACCTTC. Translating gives CASRDRDTTNYGYTF.

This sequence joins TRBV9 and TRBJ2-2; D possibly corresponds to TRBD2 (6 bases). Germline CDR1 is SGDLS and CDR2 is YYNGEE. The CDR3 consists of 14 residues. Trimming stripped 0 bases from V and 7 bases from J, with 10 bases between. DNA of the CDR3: TGTGCCAGCAGCGTAGAGGTGGGAGGCGGGGAGCTGTTTTTT. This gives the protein CASSVEVGGGELFF.

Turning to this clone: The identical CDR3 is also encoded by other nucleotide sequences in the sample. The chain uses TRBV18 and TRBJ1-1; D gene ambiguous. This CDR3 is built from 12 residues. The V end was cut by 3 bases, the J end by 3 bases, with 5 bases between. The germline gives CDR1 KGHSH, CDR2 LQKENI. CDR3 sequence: CASSPRDTEAFF. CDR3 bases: TGTGCCAGCTCACCGCGAGACACTGAAGCTTTCTTT.

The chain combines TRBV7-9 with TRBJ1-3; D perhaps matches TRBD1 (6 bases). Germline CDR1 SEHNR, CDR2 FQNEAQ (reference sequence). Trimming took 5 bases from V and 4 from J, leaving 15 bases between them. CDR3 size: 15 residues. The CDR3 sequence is CASSTVTGLGNTIYF. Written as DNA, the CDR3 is TGTGCCAGCAGCACCGTAACAGGGCTCGGAAACACCATATATTTT.

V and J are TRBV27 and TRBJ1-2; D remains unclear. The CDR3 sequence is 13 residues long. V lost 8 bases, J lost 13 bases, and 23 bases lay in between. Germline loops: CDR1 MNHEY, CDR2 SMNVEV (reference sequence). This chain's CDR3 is CASSAQYSVGLTF. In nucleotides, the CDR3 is TGTGCCAGCTCCGCACAGTACTCAGTTGGTCTCACCTTC.